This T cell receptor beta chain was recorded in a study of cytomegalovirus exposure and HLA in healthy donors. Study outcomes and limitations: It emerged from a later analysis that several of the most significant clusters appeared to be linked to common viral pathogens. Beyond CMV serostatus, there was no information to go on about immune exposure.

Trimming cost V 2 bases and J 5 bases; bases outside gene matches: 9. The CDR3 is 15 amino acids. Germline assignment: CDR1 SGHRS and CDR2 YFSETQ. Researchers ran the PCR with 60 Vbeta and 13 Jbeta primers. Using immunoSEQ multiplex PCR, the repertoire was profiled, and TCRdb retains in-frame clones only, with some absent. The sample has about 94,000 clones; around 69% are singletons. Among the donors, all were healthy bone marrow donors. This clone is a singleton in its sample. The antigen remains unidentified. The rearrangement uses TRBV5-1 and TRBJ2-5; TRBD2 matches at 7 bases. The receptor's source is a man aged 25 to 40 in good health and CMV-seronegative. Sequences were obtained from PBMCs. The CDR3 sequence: CASSFGVPGGETQYF. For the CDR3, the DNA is TGCGCCAGCAGCTTTGGGGTGCCCGGGGGGGAGACCCAGTACTTC.